Below, 27 T cell receptor beta chains from the same sample are listed, as sequenced in a study of tumor and adjacent non-tumor tissue in lung cancer. RNA was extracted from bulk tissue without any cell sorting. The library came from three nested PCR rounds adapted from ARM-PCR protocols. TCRdb re-called the multiplex PCR reads with MiXCR, one entry per CDR3 protein. The sample comprises some 120,000 distinct CDR3 sequences, 66% of which are singletons, and roughly 13% rests with the top ten. Sequences were obtained from lung tumor tissue. These receptor sequences come from a man aged 25 to 40 with non-small cell lung cancer.

The genes are TRBV4-1 and TRBJ1-3; D gene unclear. The V gene's germline CDR1 is MGHRA and CDR2 YSYEKL. The CDR3 sequence is 16 residues long. Trimming pared 2 bases from V and 4 bases from J, leaving 15 bases between. Written as DNA, the CDR3 is TGCGCCAGCAGCCAAATGGAGGACGGCTCCGGAAACACCATATATTTT. The encoded protein is CASSQMEDGSGNTIYF.

This clonotype was detected many times. This chain's CDR3 is CASSSNLKQETQYF. In nucleotides, the CDR3 is TGTGCCAGCAGCTCCAACTTAAAACAAGAGACCCAGTACTTC. This sequence joins TRBV11-1 and TRBJ2-5; no clear D. Germline V CDR1 and CDR2: SGHAT, FQDESV (reference sequence). V lost 4 bases, J lost 2 bases, and 11 bases lay in between. This CDR3 contains 14 residues.

This clonotype has a count of ten or more. This chain connects TRBV20-1 to TRBJ2-3; 9 bases align to TRBD2. Germline values: CDR1 DFQATT, CDR2 SNEGSKA (reference sequence). The CDR3 loop spans 17 amino acids. The V gene end was trimmed by 6 bases and the J gene end by 4 bases; junction bases not matched to a gene: 17. CDR3 in amino acids: CSAPEDSGGPISDTQYF. The CDR3 nucleotides are TGCAGTGCCCCCGAAGATAGCGGGGGCCCTATCTCAGATACGCAGTATTTT.

This clonotype appeared many times. V is TRBV6-5 and J is TRBJ2-1; D is unclear. CDR1 MNHEY and CDR2 SVGAGI come from the germline V gene. Between the trimmed V and J ends, which lost 5 bases and 3 bases, there was a span of 11 bases. The CDR3 is 14 residues long. CDR3 amino acids: CASSRRTHYNEQFF. In DNA form, the CDR3 reads TGTGCCAGCAGTCGTCGGACCCACTACAATGAGCAGTTCTTC.

With respect to this clonotype: At one of its ends the junction is not consistent with the germline gene, which may arise from a read error. The J gene is TRBJ2-1, the V gene TRBV11-2, with D possibly TRBD2 on 6 matching bases. The V gene's germline CDR1 is SGHAT and CDR2 FQNNGV. The CDR3 sequence is 16 residues long. The CDR3 DNA sequence: TGTTCCAGCAGCTTATATGCTAGCGCGTTCTACAATGAGGAGTTCTTC. Translation: CSSSLYASAFYNEEFF.

The chain couples TRBV12-3 or TRBV12-4 to TRBJ2-7, with D unclear. This CDR3 contains 13 residues. Trimming pared 7 bases from V and 7 bases from J, leaving 17 bases between. The DNA for the CDR3 is TGTGCCAGCAATTTCTGCGTCGGTGGGGAGCAGTACTTC. It codes for CASNFCVGGEQYF.

The sample holds one count of this clonotype. The DNA of the CDR3 is TGTGCCAGCAACTCCGGACAGGGGGTTCAGCCCCAGCATTTT. This translates into CASNSGQGVQPQHF. The rearrangement uses TRBV6-2 or TRBV6-3 and TRBJ1-5, with TRBD1 matching 10 bases. The V gene end was trimmed by 7 bases and the J gene end by 6 bases; junction bases not matched to a gene: 6. The CDR3 runs to 14 residues. Germline CDR1 is MNHEY and CDR2 is SVGEGT.

A remark on this clonotype: Given a much more abundant clone one base away, this may be a read error. The V and J genes are TRBV4-1 and TRBJ2-7; D tentatively fits TRBD1 or TRBD2 (5 bases each). Trimming took 0 bases from V and 0 from J, leaving 9 bases between them. This CDR3 is 15 amino acids long. Per the germline V gene, CDR1 is MGHRA and CDR2 is YSYEKL. The CDR3 here is CASSQEPGLSYEQYF. CDR3 DNA sequence: TGCGCCAGCAGCCAAGAACCGGGGCTCTCCTACGAGCAGTACTTC.

On this clonotype itself: A much larger clone differs by one base, so this may be a read error. CDR3 sequence (DNA): TGTGCCAGCAACTTTAGGATAGCGGGGGGGCGGCGCAATGAGCAGTTCTTC. Translated: CASNFRIAGGRRNEQFF. The J gene is TRBJ2-1, the V gene TRBV5-5; 11 positions match TRBD2. J gave up 6 bases and V 6 bases, and 14 bases lay outside the gene matches. CDR1 SGHKS and CDR2 YYEKEE come from the germline V gene (reference sequence). The CDR3 totals 17 residues.

As DNA, the CDR3 is TGTGCCAGCAGCTTAGGCCTAATTTATAGGCACGCAGATACGCAGTATTTT. Translating gives CASSLGLIYRHADTQYF. The chain has TRBV11-2 and TRBJ2-3; D remains ambiguous. V shed 1 base and J shed 4 bases, with 18 bases lying between them. This CDR3 contains 17 residues. Germline CDR1 reads SGHAT; CDR2 reads FQNNGV.

This clonotype was found many times. This chain joins TRBV12-3 or TRBV12-4 and TRBJ1-5, with D maybe TRBD1 (6 bases). The CDR3 has 14 amino acids. V shed 7 bases and J shed 3 bases, with 13 bases lying between them. CDR3 coding DNA: TGTGCCAGCACCCTGACAGGCCCCAATCAGCCCCAGCATTTT. This gives the protein CASTLTGPNQPQHF.

To note about this clonotype: The junction departs from germline at one end; a sequencing error may be responsible. This sequence joins TRBV12-3 or TRBV12-4 and TRBJ2-2, with 11 bases lining up with TRBD2. The CDR3 has 15 residues. Written as DNA, the CDR3 is TGTGTCAGCAGTTTTAGCGGGGGGGTGACCGGGGAGCTGTTTTTT. This translates into CVSSFSGGVTGELFF.

In its sample, this clonotype was seen many times. The chain employs TRBV12-3 or TRBV12-4 and TRBJ1-1; D uncertain. This CDR3 is built from 15 residues. The ends were cut back, 6 bases at V and 1 base at J, with 15 bases in the middle. CDR3 protein: CASSLRRGGNTEAFF. In DNA form, the CDR3 reads TGTGCCAGCAGCCTTAGACGGGGTGGGAACACTGAAGCTTTCTTT.

As to this clonotype: Germline and junction disagree at one end, which may indicate a read error. The gene calls are TRBV20-1 and TRBJ1-1, with D uncertain. Germline V gene data show CDR1 as DFQATT and CDR2 as SNEGSKA (reference sequence). The CDR3 extends over 11 amino acids. The chain's CDR3 is CSACQDTKAFF. The CDR3 region has the DNA TGCAGTGCTTGTCAAGACACTAAAGCTTTCTTT.

With regard to this clonotype: The junction departs from the called germline gene at one end, perhaps through a read error. The chain uses TRBV20-1 and TRBJ2-7; D perhaps matches TRBD1 (6 bases). CDR1 is DFQATT and CDR2 is SNEGSKA in the germline V gene (reference sequence). This CDR3 is built from 15 residues. As DNA, the CDR3 is TGCAGTGTTAGAAGCCGTCAGGGGATCGGTTACGAGCAGTACTTC. Protein product: CSVRSRQGIGYEQYF.

In regard to this clonotype: A much larger clone is a single base away; this may be a read error. As DNA, the CDR3 is TGTGCCAGCACTTTAGGGCAGTCGGCTTTCTTT. Translated: CASTLGQSAFF. V is TRBV12-3 or TRBV12-4 and J is TRBJ1-1; D gene uncertain. The CDR3 covers 11 residues.

The count of this clonotype is one. The conserved phenylalanine or tryptophan is not found at the CDR3 terminus, so this likely reflects a read error. The rearrangement joins TRBV11-2 to TRBJ2-3; 10 bases agree with TRBD2. The CDR3 has 16 residues. Germline CDR1 SGHAT, CDR2 FQNNGV. With 1 base clipped from V and 7 bases from J, the junction kept 8 bases outside the gene matches. The CDR3 bases are TGTGCCAGCAGCTTAGCCCCTAGCGGGGGCGCGAATACGCAGTATTGT. This encodes CASSLAPSGGANTQYC.

This clonotype has a handful of counts. One base away lies a much larger clone, so this may be a sequencing read error. The CDR3 reads CASSFGMDSTDTQYF. The CDR3 region has the DNA TGTGCCAGCAGCTTCGGGATGGACAGCACAGATACGCAGTATTTT. V gene TRBV11-3 combines with J gene TRBJ2-3; D possibly corresponds to TRBD2 (5 bases). V lost 3 bases, J lost 0 bases, and 10 bases lay in between. The CDR3 is 15 amino acids. Germline values: CDR1 SGHNT, CDR2 YENEEA.

Comments on this clonotype: The junction and the germline gene differ at one end; a read error may be behind it. The gene calls are TRBV6-1 and TRBJ2-5; either TRBD1 or TRBD2 may supply D (5 bases each). The CDR3 has 13 amino acids. Germline values: CDR1 MNHNS, CDR2 SASEGT. The CDR3 reads CASSHGAQEIQYF. The CDR3 DNA is TGTGCCAGCAGCCACGGGGCCCAAGAGATCCAGTACTTC.

In its sample, this clonotype was seen once. V is TRBV20-1 and J is TRBJ2-2, with D perhaps matching TRBD2 (5 bases). CDR1 and CDR2 (germline): DFQATT, SNEGSKA (reference sequence). Trimming took 0 bases from V and 10 from J, leaving 21 bases between them. This CDR3 is built from 16 residues. Here the CDR3 reads CSAREGGGGVSVELFF. Here the CDR3 DNA reads TGCAGTGCTAGAGAGGGCGGAGGCGGTGTCTCCGTGGAGCTGTTTTTT.

The chain couples TRBV20-1 to TRBJ1-4, with D possibly matching TRBD1 (5 bases). Per the germline V gene, CDR1 is DFQATT and CDR2 is SNEGSKA (reference sequence). The germline V and J ends were trimmed by 8 bases and 9 bases, with 16 bases remaining between them. The CDR3 runs 12 residues. The CDR3 is CSTMAPGQKLFF. The CDR3, as DNA: TGCAGTACTATGGCGCCGGGACAAAAACTGTTTTTT.

As for this clonotype: The junction departs from germline at one end; a sequencing error may be responsible. The chain couples TRBV20-1 to TRBJ1-2, with TRBD1 matching over 8 bases. This CDR3 is 15 amino acids long. Germline CDR1 and CDR2: DFQATT and SNEGSKA (reference sequence). DNA of the CDR3: TGCAGTGCCCAGATTCCAGGGGGCAGAAACTATGGCTACACCTTT. Protein product: CSAQIPGGRNYGYTF.

This clonotype has more than one count but fewer than ten. The V gene is TRBV28, the J gene TRBJ1-2; D is undetermined. This CDR3 is 11 amino acids long. V lost 8 bases, J lost 7 bases, and 11 bases lay in between. From germline, CDR1 is MDHEN and CDR2 SYDVKM. The CDR3 region has the DNA TGTGCCAGCGCTGCGGCGTCTGGCTACACCTTC. Residues: CASAAASGYTF.

This clonotype was found many times. The V gene is TRBV12-3 or TRBV12-4, the J gene TRBJ1-1; 8 bases fit TRBD1. The CDR3 spans 14 residues. V lost 5 bases and J lost 5; bases outside the gene matches: 7. CDR3 protein: CASSTRQGSTEAFF. CDR3 sequence (DNA): TGTGCCAGCAGTACCAGACAGGGGAGTACTGAAGCTTTCTTT.

As to this clonotype: The junction shows a germline mismatch at one end, possibly a read error. The rearrangement uses TRBV20-1 and TRBJ2-1; 9 bases map to TRBD2. Germline V gene lookup returns CDR1 DFQATT and CDR2 SNEGSKA (reference sequence). This CDR3 contains 14 residues. In nucleotides, the CDR3 is TGTAGTGCTAGCAGCGCGGGAGGGACGGGGGAGCAGTTCTTC. It specifies CSASSAGGTGEQFF.

As to this clonotype: Being one base from a much bigger clone, this may be a read error. V usage is TRBV20-1 and J usage is TRBJ2-4, with a tentative D call TRBD1 (5 bases). Germline V lookup: CDR1 DFQATT, CDR2 SNEGSKA (reference sequence). V gave up 6 bases and J gave up 0 bases, with 12 bases separating them. The CDR3 spans 14 residues. DNA for the CDR3: TGCAGTGCAGCGACAAGGGGAGCCAAAAACATTCAGTACTTC. This gives the protein CSAATRGAKNIQYF.

This clonotype has just a few counts. CDR3 bases: TGTGCCAGCAGCGCGGGGGGCCAAGAGACCCAGTACTTC. It specifies CASSAGGQETQYF. The chain employs TRBV5-4 and TRBJ2-5, with 8 bases identical to TRBD2. This CDR3 is built from 13 residues. Germline V CDR1 and CDR2: SGHNT, YYREEE (reference sequence). Trimming took 4 bases from V and 1 from J; bases not matched to a gene: 0. The entire variable domain, with the rest obtained from reference TRBV5-4 and TRBJ2-5, is as follows: ETGVTQSPTHLIKTRGQQVTLRCSSQSGHNTVSWYQQALGQGPQFIFQYYREEENGRGNFPPRFSGLQFPNYSSELNVNALELDDSALYLCASSAGGQETQYFGPGTRLLVL.